What follows is one TCR beta chain and its context. This clone's antigen is unknown. Within one base of it there is no much larger clone, and no base qualities were kept. The immunoSEQ Assay, a bias-controlled multiplex PCR, was used to amplify TCRbeta CDR3 regions from genomic DNA. The paper's data handling went like this. Within the assay, amplification of reference gene primers was used to estimate how many nucleated cells each sample contained. To quantify the absolute abundance of each unique TCRbeta CDR3 rearrangement, sequence reads were collapsed and filtered. Productive Simpson clonality was computed per sample as the square root of Simpson's diversity index over productive rearrangements. Not all clones reach the TCRdb copy of this immuneACCESS table, which keeps in-frame sequences only. Checked studies attribute under half of the gap to unresolved V genes and leave the rest unexplained. That table is the source of V, J and clone size, and D and trimming were worked out from the DNA. Counted in this sample were some 150,000 clones; over 80% of them appeared once. 4.4% of the sample is held by the ten biggest clonotypes.

In the prospective study, participants were about 18 to 95 years old, resided in about two dozen geographic areas of the United States, and were enrolled through a virtual design. In the prospective study, cohorts were assigned on the basis of participant-reported clinical history obtained from a screening survey and a study questionnaire. Recovered participants in ImmuneRACE Cohort 3 were defined as having two consecutive negative NP/OP PCR tests, clearance from a healthcare professional, or resolution of symptoms. Each participant in the prospective study had whole blood, serum and a nasopharyngeal or oropharyngeal swab collected by mobile phlebotomists. Prospective study participants could optionally give additional blood draws and questionnaires over an approximately two-month period. Blood samples from the prospective study were shipped frozen or at room temperature prior to DNA extraction.

The data originate from a study of blood T cell repertoires in COVID-19 (dated by TCRdb to the early 2020s). Regarding the complete study: Samples from collaborators originated in the United States, Italy and Spain and spanned both the acute and convalescent phases of COVID-19. The repertoires were released in a freely available public database intended as a resource for research on the immune response to SARS-CoV-2. A de-identified subject ID, COVID-19 status, age in years and sex were almost always included in the sample metadata. The prospective study material was composed of cDNA or gDNA derived from T cells, B-cell-depleted T cells, or PBMCs. Where HLA class I and class II types were available, the types were taken from metadata supplied by the sample provider, not from assay-based typing. The dataset comprised deeply sampled blood TCRbeta repertoires from subjects exposed to, actively infected with, or recovered from COVID-19. Samples were obtained from the ongoing ImmuneRACE study (first 160 participants) and from over 1,000 subjects provided by 6 global collaborators.

Study-level results and caveats: How much clinical and demographic metadata was included differed by source and by participant, and the metadata was provided uncurated.

According to the germline V gene, CDR1 reads SQVTM and CDR2 reads ANQGSEA. Trimming removed 4 bases from V and 1 base from J; the gene matches leave 3 bases unexplained. From cysteine to phenylalanine, the CDR3 is 14 amino acids long. The kept DNA is CDR3 alone, 42 bases in frame from the first base. Sequencing used PBMCs or T cells enriched from blood (not recorded which). The chain couples TRBV29-1 to TRBJ2-2, with 7 junctional bases fitting TRBD1. The receptor's source is a woman in her forties or fifties who had recovered from COVID-19. The CDR3 region: CSVGWDRNTGELFF. The bases are TGCAGCGTTGGATGGGACAGGAACACCGGGGAGCTGTTTTTT.